This T cell receptor (beta chain) was sequenced in a study of T cells in Graves' hyperthyroidism and ophthalmopathy. CDR1 is SNHLY, CDR2 FYNNEI, per germline. The CDR3 is 16 amino acids. Trimming removed 6 bases from V and 8 bases from J; junction bases left unmatched: 12. This clonotype was recorded at least ten times. Amplification of TCR beta CDR3 regions was performed using RNA transcripts as template. First-round RT-PCR with HTBI primers amplified the TCR CDR3 region. Each CDR3 protein is one row after TCRdb ran MiXCR on the multiplex PCR reads. The sample lists around 350,000 distinct CDR3 sequences; approximately 25% were seen once. Absence of ophthalmopathy progression within 18 months defined stable Graves' hyperthyroidism.

The sample taken for sequencing was blood. The chain links TRBV2 to TRBJ2-1, with TRBD1 matching over 11 bases. This sequence originates from a man between 50 and 59 years old with Graves' hyperthyroidism. CDR3 in amino acids: CASRPFPGQGGDEQFF. The CDR3 region has the DNA TGTGCCAGCAGGCCCTTCCCGGGACAGGGGGGGGATGAGCAGTTCTTC.